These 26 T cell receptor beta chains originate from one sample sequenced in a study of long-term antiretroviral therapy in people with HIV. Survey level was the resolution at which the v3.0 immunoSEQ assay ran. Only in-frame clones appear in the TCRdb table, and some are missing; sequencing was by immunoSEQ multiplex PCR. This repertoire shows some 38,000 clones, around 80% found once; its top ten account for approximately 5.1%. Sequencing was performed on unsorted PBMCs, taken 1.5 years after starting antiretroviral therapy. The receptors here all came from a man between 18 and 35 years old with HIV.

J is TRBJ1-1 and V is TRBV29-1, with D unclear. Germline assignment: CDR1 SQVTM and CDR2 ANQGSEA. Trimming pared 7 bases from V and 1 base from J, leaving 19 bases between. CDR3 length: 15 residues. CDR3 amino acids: CSGDSEGSWNTEAFF. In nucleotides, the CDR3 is TGCAGCGGGGATTCAGAGGGCAGCTGGAACACTGAAGCTTTCTTT.

The CDR3 region has the DNA TGTGCCAGCAGCGAGGGCTCCCCCCCCACTGAAGCTTTCTTT. This codes for CASSEGSPPTEAFF. The chain recombines TRBV28 with TRBJ1-1; D is uncertain. Trimming pared 6 bases from V and 4 bases from J, leaving 15 bases between. The CDR3 runs 14 residues. Germline lookup yields CDR1 MDHEN and CDR2 SYDVKM.

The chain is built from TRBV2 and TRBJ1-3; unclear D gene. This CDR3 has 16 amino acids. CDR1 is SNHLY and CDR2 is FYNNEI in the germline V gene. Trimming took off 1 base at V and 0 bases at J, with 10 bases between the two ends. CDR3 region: CASSEEAVLSGNTIYF. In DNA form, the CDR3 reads TGTGCCAGCAGTGAAGAGGCAGTTCTCTCTGGAAACACCATATATTTT.

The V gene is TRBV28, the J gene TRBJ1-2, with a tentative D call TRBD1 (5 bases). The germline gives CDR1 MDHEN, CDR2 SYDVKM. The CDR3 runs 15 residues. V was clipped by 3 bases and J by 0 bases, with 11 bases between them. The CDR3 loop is CASSLVPGTNYGYTF. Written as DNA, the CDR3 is TGTGCCAGCAGTTTGGTTCCAGGGACTAACTATGGCTACACCTTC.

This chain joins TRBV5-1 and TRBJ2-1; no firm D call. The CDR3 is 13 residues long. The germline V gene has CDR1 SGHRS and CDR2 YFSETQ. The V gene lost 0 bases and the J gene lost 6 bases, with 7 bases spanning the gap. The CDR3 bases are TGCGCCAGCAGCTTGGCGAAGCTCAATGAGCAGTTCTTC. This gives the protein CASSLAKLNEQFF.

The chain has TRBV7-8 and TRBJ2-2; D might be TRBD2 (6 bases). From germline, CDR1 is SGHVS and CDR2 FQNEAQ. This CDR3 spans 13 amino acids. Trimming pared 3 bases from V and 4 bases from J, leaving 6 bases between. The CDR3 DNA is TGTGCCAGCAGCTTCGGGGGCACCGGGGAGCTGTTTTTT. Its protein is CASSFGGTGELFF. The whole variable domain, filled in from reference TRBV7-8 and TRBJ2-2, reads GAGVSQSPRYKVAKRGQDVALRCDPISGHVSLFWYQQALGQGPEFLTYFQNEAQLDKSGLPSDRFFAERPEGSVSTLKIQRTQQEDSAVYLCASSFGGTGELFFGEGSRLTVL.

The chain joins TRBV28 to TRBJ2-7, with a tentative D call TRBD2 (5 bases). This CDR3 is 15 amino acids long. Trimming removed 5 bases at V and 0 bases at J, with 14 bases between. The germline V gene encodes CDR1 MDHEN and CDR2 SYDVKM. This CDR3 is CASSPRTGSSYEQYF. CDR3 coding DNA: TGTGCCAGCAGTCCGCGGACGGGGAGCTCCTACGAGCAGTACTTC.

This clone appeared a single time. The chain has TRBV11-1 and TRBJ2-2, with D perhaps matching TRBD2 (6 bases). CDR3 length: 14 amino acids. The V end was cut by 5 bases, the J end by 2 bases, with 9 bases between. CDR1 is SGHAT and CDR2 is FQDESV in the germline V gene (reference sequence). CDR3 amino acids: CASSTGTNTGELFF. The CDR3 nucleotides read TGTGCCAGCAGCACCGGGACTAACACCGGGGAGCTGTTTTTT.

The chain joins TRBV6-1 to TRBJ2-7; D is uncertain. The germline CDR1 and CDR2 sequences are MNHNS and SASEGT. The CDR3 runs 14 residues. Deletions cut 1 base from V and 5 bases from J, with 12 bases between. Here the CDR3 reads CASSEGPNSDEQYF. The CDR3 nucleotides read TGTGCCAGCAGTGAAGGCCCTAATTCCGACGAGCAGTACTTC.

Written as DNA, the CDR3 is TGCGCCAGCAGCCAATGGTGGGGCTACGAGCAGTACTTC. Residues: CASSQWWGYEQYF. The V gene is TRBV4-1, the J gene TRBJ2-7, with D uncertain. V lost 2 bases to trimming and J lost 3 bases, with 8 bases between them. In germline, CDR1 is MGHRA, CDR2 YSYEKL. There are 13 residues in the CDR3.

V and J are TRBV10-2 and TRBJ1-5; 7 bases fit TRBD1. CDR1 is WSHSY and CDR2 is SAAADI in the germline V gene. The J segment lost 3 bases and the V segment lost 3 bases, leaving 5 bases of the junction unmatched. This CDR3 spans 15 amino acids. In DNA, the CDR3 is TGCGCCAGCAGTGATGTGGGACAGTTCAATCAGCCCCAGCATTTT. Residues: CASSDVGQFNQPQHF.

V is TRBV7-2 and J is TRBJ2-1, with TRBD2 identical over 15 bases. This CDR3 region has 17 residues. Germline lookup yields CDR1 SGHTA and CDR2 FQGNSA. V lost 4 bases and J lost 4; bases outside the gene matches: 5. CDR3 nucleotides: TGTGCCAGCAGCTACGGGACTAGCGGGAGGCGGTACAATGAGCAGTTCTTC. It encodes CASSYGTSGRRYNEQFF.

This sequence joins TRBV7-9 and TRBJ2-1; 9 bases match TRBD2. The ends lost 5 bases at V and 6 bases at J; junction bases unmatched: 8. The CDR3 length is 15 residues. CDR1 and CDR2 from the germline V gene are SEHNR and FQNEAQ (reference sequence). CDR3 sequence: CASSPVAGVSNEQFF. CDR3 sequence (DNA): TGTGCCAGCAGCCCCGTAGCGGGAGTCAGCAATGAGCAGTTCTTC.

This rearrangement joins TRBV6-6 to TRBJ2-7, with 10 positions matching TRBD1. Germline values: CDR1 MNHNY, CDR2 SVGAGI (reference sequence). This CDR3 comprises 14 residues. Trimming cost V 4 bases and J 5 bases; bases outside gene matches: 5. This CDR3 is CASSFPGQGNEQYF. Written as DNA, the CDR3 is TGTGCCAGCAGTTTCCCGGGACAGGGGAACGAGCAGTACTTC.

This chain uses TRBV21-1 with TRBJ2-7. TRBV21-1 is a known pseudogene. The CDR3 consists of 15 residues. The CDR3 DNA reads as TGTGCCAGCAGCAAGGCACTTCTATACCTCTACGAGCAGTACTTC. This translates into CASSKALLYLYEQYF.

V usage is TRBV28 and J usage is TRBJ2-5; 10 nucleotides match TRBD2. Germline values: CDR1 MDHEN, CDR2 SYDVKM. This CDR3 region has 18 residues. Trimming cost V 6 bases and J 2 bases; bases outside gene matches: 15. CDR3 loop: CASSPGVAGGAIQETQYF. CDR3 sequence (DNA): TGTGCCAGCAGCCCCGGGGTAGCGGGAGGCGCAATTCAAGAGACCCAGTACTTC.

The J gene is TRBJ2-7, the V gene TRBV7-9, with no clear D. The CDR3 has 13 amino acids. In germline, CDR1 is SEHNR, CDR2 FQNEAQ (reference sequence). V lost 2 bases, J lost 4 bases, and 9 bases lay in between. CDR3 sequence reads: CASSLIGPYEQYF. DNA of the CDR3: TGTGCCAGCAGCTTAATCGGACCTTACGAGCAGTACTTC.

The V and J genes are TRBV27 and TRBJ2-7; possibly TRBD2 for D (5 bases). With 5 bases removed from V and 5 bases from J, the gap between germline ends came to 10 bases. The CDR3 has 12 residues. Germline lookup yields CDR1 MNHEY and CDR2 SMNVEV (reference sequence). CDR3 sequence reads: CASSIIGDEQYF. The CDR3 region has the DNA TGTGCCAGCAGTATCATCGGGGACGAGCAGTACTTC.

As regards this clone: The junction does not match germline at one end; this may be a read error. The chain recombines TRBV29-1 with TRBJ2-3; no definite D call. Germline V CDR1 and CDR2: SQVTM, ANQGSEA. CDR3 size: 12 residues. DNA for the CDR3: TGCAGCGTCAAGCCGTCCGAGAGACTCCAGAATTTT. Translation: CSVKPSERLQNF.

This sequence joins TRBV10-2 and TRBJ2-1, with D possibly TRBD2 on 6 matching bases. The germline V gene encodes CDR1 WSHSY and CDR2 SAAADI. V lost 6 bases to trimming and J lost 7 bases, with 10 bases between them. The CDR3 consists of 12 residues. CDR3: CASRELANEQFF. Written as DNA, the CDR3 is TGCGCCAGCAGGGAACTAGCAAATGAGCAGTTCTTC.

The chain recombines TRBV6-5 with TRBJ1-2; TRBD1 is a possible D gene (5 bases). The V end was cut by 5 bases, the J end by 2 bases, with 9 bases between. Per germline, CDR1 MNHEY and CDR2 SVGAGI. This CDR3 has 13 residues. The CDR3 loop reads CASSNTGNYGYTF. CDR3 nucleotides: TGTGCCAGCAGTAATACAGGAAACTATGGCTACACCTTC.

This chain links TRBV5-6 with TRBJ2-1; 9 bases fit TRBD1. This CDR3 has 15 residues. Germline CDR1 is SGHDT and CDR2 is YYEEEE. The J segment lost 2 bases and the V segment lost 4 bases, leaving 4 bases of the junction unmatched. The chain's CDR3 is CASSLGQGTYNEQFF. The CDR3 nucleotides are TGTGCCAGCAGCCTTGGACAGGGGACCTACAATGAGCAGTTCTTC.

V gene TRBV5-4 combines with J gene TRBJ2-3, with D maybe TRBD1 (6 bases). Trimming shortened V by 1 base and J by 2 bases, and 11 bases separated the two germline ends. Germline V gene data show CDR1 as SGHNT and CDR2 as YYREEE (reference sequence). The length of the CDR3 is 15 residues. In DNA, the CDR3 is TGTGCCAGCAGCTTGTTAACAGGGAACACAGATACGCAGTATTTT. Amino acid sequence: CASSLLTGNTDTQYF.

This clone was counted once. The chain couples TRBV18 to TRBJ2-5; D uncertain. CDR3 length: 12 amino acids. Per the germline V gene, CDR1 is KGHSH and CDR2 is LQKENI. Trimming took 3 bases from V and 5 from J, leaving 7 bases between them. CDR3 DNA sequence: TGTGCCAGCTCACCCTCCCCGGAGACCCAGTACTTC. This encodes CASSPSPETQYF.

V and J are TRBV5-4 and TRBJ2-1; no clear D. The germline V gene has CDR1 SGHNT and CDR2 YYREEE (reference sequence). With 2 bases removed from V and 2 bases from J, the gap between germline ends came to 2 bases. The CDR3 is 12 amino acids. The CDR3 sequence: CASSFTYNEQFF. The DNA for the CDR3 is TGTGCCAGCAGCTTCACCTACAATGAGCAGTTCTTC.

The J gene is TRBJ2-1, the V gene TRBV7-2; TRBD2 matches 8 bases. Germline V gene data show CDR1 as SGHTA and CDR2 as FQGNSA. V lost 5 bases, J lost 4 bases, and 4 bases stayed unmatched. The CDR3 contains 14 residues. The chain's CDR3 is CASSRGGGYNEQFF. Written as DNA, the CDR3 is TGTGCCAGCAGCCGGGGGGGCGGGTACAATGAGCAGTTCTTC.